One sample yielded the 29 T cell receptor beta chains listed below, sequenced in a study of T-cell reconstitution after alpha-beta-depleted transplantation in children. The library targeted TCRbeta and was prepared with unique molecular identifiers. From the PCR reads, TCRdb called clonotypes with MiXCR, one entry per CDR3 protein. The data contain about 200,000 distinct CDR3 sequences, about 6% of them singletons. Sequenced material: PBMCs, taken before TCRalphabeta/CD19-depleted stem cell transplant. These receptors were obtained from a girl under three years old with combined immunodeficiency, due to receive a stem cell transplant.

This clonotype has at least ten counts. The chain recombines TRBV18 with TRBJ2-1, with 8 bases that match TRBD2. In germline, CDR1 is KGHSH, CDR2 LQKENI. This CDR3 has 16 amino acids. Trimming cost V 3 bases and J 8 bases; bases outside gene matches: 12. The chain's CDR3 is CASSPTSVGRLDEQFF. CDR3 nucleotides: TGTGCCAGCTCACCGACTAGCGTTGGGAGACTCGATGAGCAGTTCTTC.

For this clonotype: This may arise from a read error, as a much more abundant clone is one base away. The chain uses TRBV7-9 and TRBJ1-1; D is possibly TRBD1 (6 bases). Trimming took off 1 base at V and 3 bases at J, with 15 bases between the two ends. The CDR3 is 16 amino acids. Germline V CDR1 and CDR2: SEHNR, FQNEAQ (reference sequence). CDR3 sequence (DNA): TGTGCCAGCAGCTTAGGGAGAGGGGCAGGGGACACTGAAGCTTTCTTT. Residues: CASSLGRGAGDTEAFF.

This clonotype occurred many times. The chain recombines TRBV14 with TRBJ2-7; 7 bases agree with TRBD2. The CDR3 contains 14 residues. Germline CDR1 and CDR2: SGHDN and FVKESK. V shed 1 base, J shed 1 base, and the junction held 1 base outside the gene matches. The CDR3 DNA is TGTGCCAGCAGCCAAGCTAGCGGTTCCTACGAGCAGTACTTC. Translated, it gives CASSQASGSYEQYF.

This clonotype was detected ten times or more. This chain connects TRBV29-1 to TRBJ1-1, with TRBD1 identical over 8 bases. The CDR3 contains 14 residues. V lost 7 bases and J lost 4; bases outside the gene matches: 11. CDR1 is SQVTM, CDR2 ANQGSEA, per germline. Here the CDR3 reads CSAWTGNSGTEAFF. In DNA form, the CDR3 reads TGCAGCGCATGGACAGGGAATTCGGGCACTGAAGCTTTCTTT.

Turning to this clonotype: This may be a read error: a much more frequent sequence differs by one nucleotide. This CDR3 fails to terminate in the conserved phenylalanine or tryptophan, so it likely reflects a read error. CDR3 in amino acids: CASSLYQGNEQFC. The CDR3 coding sequence is TGTGCCAGCAGCTTATATCAGGGCAATGAGCAGTTCTGC. The chain employs TRBV7-2 and TRBJ2-1; tentatively, D is TRBD1 (5 bases). Germline-derived CDR1 and CDR2 are SGHTA and FQGNSA. The V and J ends lost 2 bases and 6 bases respectively, with 8 bases between them. The CDR3 loop spans 13 amino acids.

The rearrangement uses TRBV11-1 and TRBJ2-7; no firm D call. In germline, CDR1 is SGHAT, CDR2 FQDESV (reference sequence). The CDR3 runs to 14 residues. V was cut by 5 bases and J by 2 bases, with 13 bases left in between. The CDR3 DNA is TGTGCCAGCAGCAAGGCGCACATGACCTACGAGCAGTACTTC. It yields the protein CASSKAHMTYEQYF.

This clonotype was detected many times. The chain carries TRBV12-3 or TRBV12-4 and TRBJ2-5, with TRBD2 as a possible D gene (5 bases). The CDR3 spans 14 residues. V lost 3 bases to trimming and J lost 1 base, with 9 bases between them. The CDR3 DNA follows: TGTGCCAGCAGTTTTATGGGGAGCCAAGAGACCCAGTACTTC. Translating it yields CASSFMGSQETQYF.

The sample holds many counts of this clonotype. V is TRBV6-2 or TRBV6-3 and J is TRBJ1-1; 8 bases align to TRBD1. After removal of 2 bases from V and 0 bases from J, the junction contained 17 bases not matched to a gene. The CDR3 spans 20 residues. Germline V gives CDR1 MNHEY, CDR2 SVGEGT. CDR3 sequence reads: CASSYGNGQGQRRLNTEAFF. The CDR3 DNA follows: TGTGCCAGCAGTTACGGGAACGGACAGGGACAAAGACGGTTGAACACTGAAGCTTTCTTT.

In its sample, this clonotype was seen many times. The CDR3 nucleotides read TGTGCCAGCAGCACCCTAGCATACGAGCAGTACTTC. It yields the protein CASSTLAYEQYF. This chain uses TRBV7-9 with TRBJ2-7; TRBD2 is a possible D gene (5 bases). CDR1 is SEHNR, CDR2 FQNEAQ, per germline (reference sequence). The CDR3 spans 12 residues. V dropped 5 bases and J dropped 4 bases, with 9 bases sitting between them.

Comments on this clonotype: A much larger clone lies a single base off, so this may be a read error. This chain joins TRBV5-4 and TRBJ2-3, with D uncertain. The CDR3 sequence is 17 residues long. In germline, CDR1 is SGHNT, CDR2 YYREEE (reference sequence). CDR3 region: CAGSFAVVLPSTDTQYF. The CDR3 DNA reads TGTGCCGGCAGCTTCGCTGTCGTGCTCCCTAGCACAGATACGCAGTATTTT.

This clonotype has only a few counts. The chain joins TRBV20-1 to TRBJ2-7; 14 bases line up with TRBD2. The CDR3 loop spans 15 amino acids. Germline assignment: CDR1 DFQATT and CDR2 SNEGSKA (reference sequence). The trim removed 3 bases at V and 3 bases at J, leaving 4 bases unmatched. The CDR3 here is CSARGGTSGGYEQYF. CDR3 sequence (DNA): TGCAGTGCTAGGGGCGGGACTAGCGGGGGCTACGAGCAGTACTTC.

The table lists this clonotype with many counts. V gene TRBV12-3 or TRBV12-4 combines with J gene TRBJ2-1, with D unclear. The CDR3 is 14 amino acids. V shed 5 bases and J shed 4 bases, with 12 bases lying between them. The CDR3 DNA follows: TGTGCCAGCAGTCCTATGGACGGATACAATGAGCAGTTCTTC. This translates into CASSPMDGYNEQFF.

This clonotype has ten or more counts. The V and J genes are TRBV20-1 and TRBJ2-2; TRBD2 agrees at 11 bases. In germline, CDR1 is DFQATT, CDR2 SNEGSKA (reference sequence). The CDR3 totals 16 residues. The trim removed 4 bases at V and 1 base at J, leaving 5 bases unmatched. The CDR3 nucleotides are TGCAGTGCTAAACTAGCGGGAGAATTGAACACCGGGGAGCTGTTTTTT. It codes for CSAKLAGELNTGELFF.

A remark on this clonotype: A single base separates this from a much larger clone, so it may be a read error. The chain recombines TRBV24-1 with TRBJ2-2; D unclear. Germline lookup yields CDR1 KGHDR and CDR2 SFDVKD. The CDR3 totals 16 residues. In DNA form, the CDR3 reads TGTGCCTCCAGTGTCGGCTCCTCGCTATTGACAGGGGAGCTGTTTTTT. Translation: CASSVGSSLLTGELFF.

This clonotype was seen more than once but under ten times. CDR3 residues: CASGDFRGGANVLTF. In DNA form, the CDR3 reads TGTGCCAGCGGTGATTTCAGGGGGGGGGCCAACGTCCTGACTTTC. The chain combines TRBV28 with TRBJ2-6; TRBD1 matches 7 bases. CDR1 and CDR2 from the germline V gene are MDHEN and SYDVKM. With V trimmed by 8 bases and J by 4 bases, 8 bases remained unmatched. The CDR3 totals 15 residues.

This clonotype has at least ten counts. Written as DNA, the CDR3 is TGTGCCAGCTCACCCCGGGTCATACAGGGGTTAGGCACTGAAGCTTTCTTT. Encoded protein: CASSPRVIQGLGTEAFF. The V gene is TRBV18, the J gene TRBJ1-1; 7 bases agree with TRBD1. Germline-derived CDR1 and CDR2 are KGHSH and LQKENI. This CDR3 has 17 amino acids. With V trimmed by 3 bases and J by 4 bases, 14 bases remained unmatched.

As concerns this clonotype: A much more abundant neighbour one base away suggests this may be a read error. The chain carries TRBV15 and TRBJ2-1, with 7 bases identical to TRBD2. The CDR3 has 17 residues. Germline V CDR1 and CDR2: LNHNV, YYDKDF (reference sequence). DNA of the CDR3: TGTGCCATCAGCAGAGAATGGGCGGGGGATCTTTCGAATGAGCAGTTCTTC. This translates into CAISREWAGDLSNEQFF.

This clonotype came up many times. The V and J genes are TRBV5-1 and TRBJ1-1; no reliable D call. The V and J ends lost 2 bases and 3 bases respectively, with 11 bases between them. In germline, CDR1 is SGHRS, CDR2 YFSETQ. There are 14 residues in the CDR3. The CDR3 DNA follows: TGCGCCAGCAGCTTAGGCCCCTGGGACACTGAAGCTTTCTTT. Its protein product is CASSLGPWDTEAFF.

This clonotype was found many times. The chain recombines TRBV20-1 with TRBJ2-5; 13 bases align to TRBD2. The germline CDR1 and CDR2 sequences are DFQATT and SNEGSKA (reference sequence). CDR3 length: 15 residues. V lost 5 bases and J lost 2; bases outside the gene matches: 5. CDR3 nucleotide sequence: TGCAGTGCTTTGCCGGGACTAGCGGGGCAAGAGACCCAGTACTTC. Translation gives CSALPGLAGQETQYF.

This clonotype was seen only a few times. V usage is TRBV11-2 and J usage is TRBJ2-7; 8 bases are a match to TRBD1. The CDR3 length is 13 residues. V was clipped by 7 bases and J by 3 bases; unmatched bases: 5. Germline V gene sequence: CDR1 SGHAT, CDR2 FQNNGV. CDR3 amino acids: CASMGTGDYEQYF. Here the CDR3 DNA reads TGTGCCAGCATGGGGACAGGCGACTACGAGCAGTACTTC. Full variable domain (missing parts from reference TRBV11-2 and TRBJ2-7): EAGVAQSPRYKIIEKRQSVAFWCNPISGHATLYWYQQILGQGPKLLIQFQNNGVVDDSQLPKDRFSAERLKGVDSTLKIQPAKLEDSAVYLCASMGTGDYEQYFGPGTRLTVT.

This clonotype has ten or more counts. This chain uses TRBV11-2 with TRBJ2-1, with unresolved D. Trimming cost V 3 bases and J 0 bases, with 18 bases left between them. CDR3 length equals 18 residues. Germline-derived CDR1 and CDR2 are SGHAT and FQNNGV. The DNA of the CDR3 is TGTGCCAGCAGCTTCCCAGGTGGATTAGCCCCCTCCTACAATGAGCAGTTCTTC. It specifies CASSFPGGLAPSYNEQFF.

This clonotype has a count of ten or more. The J gene is TRBJ2-1, the V gene TRBV5-1; 7 nucleotides line up with TRBD2. The CDR3 length is 17 residues. V gave up 1 base and J gave up 0 bases; unmatched junction bases: 7. The germline CDR1 and CDR2 sequences are SGHRS and YFSETQ. The DNA for the CDR3 is TGCGCCAGCAGCTTGTCCCGCGGGGGAAGCTCCTACAATGAGCAGTTCTTC. This translates into CASSLSRGGSSYNEQFF. Full variable domain (remainder filled in from reference TRBV5-1 and TRBJ2-1): KAGVTQTPRYLIKTRGQQVTLSCSPISGHRSVSWYQQTPGQGLQFLFEYFSETQRNKGNFPGRFSGRQFSNSRSEMNVSTLELGDSALYLCASSLSRGGSSYNEQFFGPGTRLTVL.

This clonotype has a count of ten or more. The gene calls are TRBV29-1 and TRBJ2-7; D ambiguous. With 0 bases removed from V and 6 bases from J, the gap between germline ends came to 6 bases. The CDR3 sequence is 11 residues long. The V gene's germline CDR1 is SQVTM and CDR2 ANQGSEA. CDR3 protein: CSVEDQAEQYF. CDR3 sequence (DNA): TGCAGCGTTGAAGACCAGGCCGAGCAGTACTTC.

This clonotype was seen ten or more times. The chain joins TRBV12-3 or TRBV12-4 to TRBJ2-7, with 8 bases lining up with TRBD1. The junction had 8 bases not matched to a gene; V was cut back by 6 bases and J by 4 bases. The CDR3 spans 14 residues. This CDR3 reads CASSNNGQGYEQYF. CDR3 bases: TGTGCCAGCAGCAACAATGGACAGGGTTACGAGCAGTACTTC.

V and J are TRBV7-4 and TRBJ2-4; weak D call: TRBD2 (5 bases). The CDR3 loop spans 17 amino acids. The germline V gene has CDR1 SGHVT and CDR2 SQSDAQ. Trimming removed 1 base from V and 3 bases from J, with 16 bases in between. The DNA for the CDR3 is TGTGCCAGCAGCTTAGGTTGTACAGCGGCCCTCAAAAACATTCAGTACTTC. Its translation is CASSLGCTAALKNIQYF.

In its sample, this clonotype was seen many times. The genes are TRBV20-1 and TRBJ1-1; TRBD1 matches at 9 bases. Trimming took 1 base from V and 6 from J; bases not matched to a gene: 12. Looked up from germline, CDR1 is DFQATT and CDR2 is SNEGSKA (reference sequence). There are 16 residues in the CDR3. In DNA form, the CDR3 reads TGCAGTGCTAGAGGCGGGACAGGGCCTCCGATGGCTGAAGCTTTCTTT. It specifies CSARGGTGPPMAEAFF.

There are a few counts of this clonotype. CDR3 DNA sequence: TGTGCCAGCAGCTTAGTTTCCCGGGAGTACGAGCAGTACTTC. Translated, it gives CASSLVSREYEQYF. The chain uses TRBV7-2 and TRBJ2-7, with TRBD2 as a possible D gene (6 bases). Trimming shortened V by 1 base and J by 4 bases, and 11 bases separated the two germline ends. The germline CDR1 and CDR2 sequences are SGHTA and FQGNSA. The CDR3 is 14 amino acids.

The gene calls are TRBV7-9 and TRBJ2-3, with 8 nucleotides matching TRBD2. Germline V lookup: CDR1 SEHNR, CDR2 FQNEAQ (reference sequence). The CDR3 is 15 residues long. The V gene end was trimmed by 6 bases and the J gene end by 4 bases; junction bases not matched to a gene: 9. The chain's CDR3 is CASRSTGTSADTQYF. In nucleotides, the CDR3 is TGTGCCAGCAGGTCGACCGGGACTAGTGCAGATACGCAGTATTTT.

This clonotype showed up many times. The gene calls are TRBV6-5 and TRBJ2-5; D gene unclear. Trimming stripped 0 bases from V and 0 bases from J, with 8 bases between. CDR1 is MNHEY and CDR2 is SVGAGI in the germline V gene. The CDR3 is 15 amino acids. DNA of the CDR3: TGTGCCAGCAGTTACTCGATGGTAAACCAAGAGACCCAGTACTTC. Translating it yields CASSYSMVNQETQYF.